This T cell receptor (beta chain) was recovered during a study of blood T cell repertoires in COVID-19. As for the study in general: COVID-19 samples, acute and convalescent, were from the United States, Italy and Spain. From T cells, B-cell-depleted T cells, or PBMCs came the material, which was cDNA or gDNA.

Using immunoSEQ multiplex PCR, the repertoire was profiled, and TCRdb retains in-frame clones only, with some absent. The table includes 210,000 or so clones, 87% detected once. The sequenced sample was PBMCs or T cells enriched from blood (not recorded which). The clonotype originates from a man younger than 40 who had recovered from COVID-19.

CDR3: CASSGSEQYF. The CDR3 DNA reads TGTGCCAGCAGCGGGTCGGAGCAGTACTTC. This rearrangement joins TRBV2 to TRBJ2-7, with D hard to call. The CDR3 is 10 residues long. Trimming took 6 bases from V and 7 from J, leaving 7 bases between them. Germline V CDR1 and CDR2: SNHLY, FYNNEI.